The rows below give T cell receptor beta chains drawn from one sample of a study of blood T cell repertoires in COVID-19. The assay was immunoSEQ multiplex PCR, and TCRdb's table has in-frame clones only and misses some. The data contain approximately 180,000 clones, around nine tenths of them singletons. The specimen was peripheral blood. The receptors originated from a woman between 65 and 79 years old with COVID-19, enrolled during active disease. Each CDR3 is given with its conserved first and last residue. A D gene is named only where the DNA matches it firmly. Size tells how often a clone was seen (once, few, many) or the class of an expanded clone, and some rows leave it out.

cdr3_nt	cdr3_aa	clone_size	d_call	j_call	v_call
TGTGCCAGCAGTATTGAGGGTGACGGGGCCAACGTCCTGACTTTC	CASSIEGDGANVLTF	.	.	TRBJ2-6	TRBV2
TGTGCCAGCAGTTCATTCAGGGGGCGAAGCAACTATGGCTACACCTTC	CASSSFRGRSNYGYTF	once	TRBD1	TRBJ1-2	TRBV27
TGTGCCAGCTCTCCAGGACAGGTGACCCAAGAGACCCAGTACTTC	CASSPGQVTQETQYF	once	TRBD1	TRBJ2-5	TRBV18
TGTGCCAGCAGCTTAACGGGAGGGCCGGTAGAGACCCAGTACTTC	CASSLTGGPVETQYF	few	TRBD2	TRBJ2-5	TRBV7-9
TGTGCCAGCAGCCCAGCGGGCAGGACCAACGAGCAGTACTTC	CASSPAGRTNEQYF	.	.	TRBJ2-7	TRBV7-2
TGCGCCAGCAGTGAGTCGGGGGACACCCATAGCAATCAGCCCCAGCATTTT	CASSESGDTHSNQPQHF	.	.	TRBJ1-5	TRBV10-2
TGTGCCAGCAGTTTATCTACCGTCCCAGATACGCAGTATTTT	CASSLSTVPDTQYF	.	.	TRBJ2-3	TRBV28
TGTGCCAGCACAACAGGGGGCGCCTATAGCAATCAGCCCCAGCATTTT	CASTTGGAYSNQPQHF	.	TRBD1	TRBJ1-5	TRBV28
TGTGCCAGTAGATCCGCCGGGATCTCGGGTCAGCCCCAGCATTTT	CASRSAGISGQPQHF	.	.	TRBJ1-5	TRBV19
TGTGCCAGCAGCGAGGGGGTTGTTTCAGATACGCAGTATTTT	CASSEGVVSDTQYF	.	.	TRBJ2-3	TRBV2
TGTGCCAGCATGGCTAGCGGGAACAATGAGCAGTTCTTC	CASMASGNNEQFF	.	TRBD2	TRBJ2-1	TRBV6-5
TGTGCCAGCTCACCAGCGGGGACTGAAGCTTTCTTT	CASSPAGTEAFF	.	.	TRBJ1-1	TRBV18
TGTGCCACCAGCAGAGGTGGCGGGAGGGCCTTTTACGAGCAGTACTTC	CATSRGGGRAFYEQYF	.	TRBD2	TRBJ2-7	TRBV15
TGTGCCAGCAGCCCGCCGGGACTCGGGGGCTACGAGCAGTACTTC	CASSPPGLGGYEQYF	.	.	TRBJ2-7	TRBV3-1/TRBV3-2
TGTGCCAGCAGCCCGGTGATGTTAGCGGGAGGGCGGGGCACCGGGGAGCTGTTTTTT	CASSPVMLAGGRGTGELFF	.	TRBD2	TRBJ2-2	TRBV6-2/TRBV6-3
TGTGCCAGCAGTGAATCAACAGGGACCGAGACCCAGTACTTC	CASSESTGTETQYF	.	.	TRBJ2-5	TRBV6-1
TGTGCCAGCACCCCAGGGGGAGAGCCTTCCTACAATGAGCAGTTCTTC	CASTPGGEPSYNEQFF	few	TRBD1	TRBJ2-1	TRBV27
TGTGCCAGCGCAACAGGGGGCAATCAGCCCCAGCATTTT	CASATGGNQPQHF	few	TRBD1	TRBJ1-5	TRBV2
TGTGCCAGCAGCCTGGGACAGCCGCTCTCCTACGAGCAGTACTTC	CASSLGQPLSYEQYF	few	TRBD1	TRBJ2-7	TRBV4-2
TGTGCCAGCTCACAAAGAGACAGGGTCTACACTGAAGCTTTCTTT	CASSQRDRVYTEAFF	.	TRBD1	TRBJ1-1	TRBV18
TGTGCCACCAGCAGAGATCGGGCGGGAGCACCCTACGAGCAGTACTTC	CATSRDRAGAPYEQYF	once	TRBD2	TRBJ2-7	TRBV15
TGTGCCAGCAGCTTGAGGGGGATAGAGGGCTACACCTTC	CASSLRGIEGYTF	.	.	TRBJ1-2	TRBV7-9